What follows describes a single T cell receptor beta chain. This sample was included in a study of blood T cell repertoires in COVID-19. This CDR3 has 13 amino acids. With 2 bases removed from V and 3 bases from J, the gap between germline ends came to 8 bases. Germline V gene data show CDR1 as GTSNPN and CDR2 as SVGIG (reference sequence). Sequencing was performed with immunoSEQ multiplex PCR; in TCRdb, only in-frame clones are kept and a portion is missing. The sample yields approximately 670,000 clones, approximately 90% seen once. The clonotype originates from a woman younger than 35 with acute or convalescent COVID-19. Source material: peripheral blood. The chain is built from TRBV30 and TRBJ1-3; a weak D match, TRBD1 (5 bases). CDR3 region: CAWSWGGGNTIYF. The CDR3 DNA reads as TGTGCCTGGAGTTGGGGGGGTGGAAACACCATATATTTT.